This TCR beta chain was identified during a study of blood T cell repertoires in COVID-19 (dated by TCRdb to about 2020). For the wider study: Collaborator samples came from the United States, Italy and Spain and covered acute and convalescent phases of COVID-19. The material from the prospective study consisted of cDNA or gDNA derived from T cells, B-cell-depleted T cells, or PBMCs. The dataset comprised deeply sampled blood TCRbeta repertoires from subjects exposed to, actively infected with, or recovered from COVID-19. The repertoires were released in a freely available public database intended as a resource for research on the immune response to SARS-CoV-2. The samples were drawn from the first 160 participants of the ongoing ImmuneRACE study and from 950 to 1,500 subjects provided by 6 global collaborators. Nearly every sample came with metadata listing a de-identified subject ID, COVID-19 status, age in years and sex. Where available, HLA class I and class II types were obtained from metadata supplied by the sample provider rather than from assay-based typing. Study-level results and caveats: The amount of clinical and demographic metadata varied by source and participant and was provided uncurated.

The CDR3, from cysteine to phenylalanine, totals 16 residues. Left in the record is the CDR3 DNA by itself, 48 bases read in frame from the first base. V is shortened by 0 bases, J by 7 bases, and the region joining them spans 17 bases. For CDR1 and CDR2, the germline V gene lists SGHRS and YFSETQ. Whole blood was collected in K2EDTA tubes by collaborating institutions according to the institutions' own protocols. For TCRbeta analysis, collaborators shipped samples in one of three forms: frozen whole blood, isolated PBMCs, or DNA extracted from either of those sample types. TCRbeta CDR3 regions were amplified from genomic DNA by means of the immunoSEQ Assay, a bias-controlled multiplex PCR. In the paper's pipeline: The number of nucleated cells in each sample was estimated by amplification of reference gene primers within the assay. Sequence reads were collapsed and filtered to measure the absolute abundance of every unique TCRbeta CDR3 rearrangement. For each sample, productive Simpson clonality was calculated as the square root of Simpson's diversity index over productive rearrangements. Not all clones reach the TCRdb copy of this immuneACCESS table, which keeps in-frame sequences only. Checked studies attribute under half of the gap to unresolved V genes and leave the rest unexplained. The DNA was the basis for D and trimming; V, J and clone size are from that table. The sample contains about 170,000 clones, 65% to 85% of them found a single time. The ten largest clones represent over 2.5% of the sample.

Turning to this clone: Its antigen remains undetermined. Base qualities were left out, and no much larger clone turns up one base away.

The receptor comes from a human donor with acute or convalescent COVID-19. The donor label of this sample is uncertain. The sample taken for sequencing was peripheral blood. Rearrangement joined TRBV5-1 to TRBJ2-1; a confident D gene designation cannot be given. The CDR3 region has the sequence CASSLAPAPVANEQFF. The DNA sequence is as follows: TGCGCCAGCAGCTTGGCCCCTGCCCCGGTAGCTAATGAGCAGTTCTTC.